The next 19 T cell receptor beta chains were all read from a single sample in a study of cytomegalovirus exposure and HLA in healthy donors. The PCR employed 60 Vbeta primers together with 13 Jbeta primers. TCRdb's table, derived via immunoSEQ multiplex PCR, lists solely in-frame clones and lacks some. The sample lists about 120,000 clones; about 80% were seen once. Specimen: PBMCs. The receptors stem from a male donor in good health and CMV-seronegative.

This chain connects TRBV7-2 to TRBJ1-6; no clear D gene. V was cut by 6 bases and J by 6 bases, with 6 bases left in between. The CDR3 totals 12 residues. Per the germline V gene, CDR1 is SGHTA and CDR2 is FQGNSA. DNA of the CDR3: TGTGCCAGCAGTTCATTTAATTCACCCCTCCACTTT. Its protein is CASSSFNSPLHF.

J is TRBJ2-3 and V is TRBV5-5; TRBD2 agrees at 14 bases. The length of the CDR3 is 17 residues. V gave up 1 base and J gave up 4 bases; unmatched junction bases: 5. Germline CDR1 SGHKS, CDR2 YYEKEE (reference sequence). The CDR3 loop reads CASSLSTGLAGADTQYF. The CDR3 DNA sequence: TGTGCCAGCAGCTTGAGCACGGGACTAGCGGGAGCAGATACGCAGTATTTT.

The rearrangement joins TRBV10-3 to TRBJ1-4; unclear D gene. The CDR3 covers 15 residues. The ends were cut back, 6 bases at V and 4 bases at J, with 15 bases in the middle. Germline V gene sequence: CDR1 ENHRY, CDR2 SYGVKD. The CDR3 loop reads CAISSPGRDNEKLFF. Here the CDR3 DNA reads TGTGCCATCAGCTCACCCGGGAGAGATAATGAAAAACTGTTTTTT.

V gene TRBV19 combines with J gene TRBJ2-3, with TRBD2 as a possible D gene (7 bases). Between the trimmed V and J ends, which lost 4 bases and 1 base, there was a span of 18 bases. The CDR3 is made up of 17 amino acids. Germline values: CDR1 LNHDA, CDR2 SQIVND (reference sequence). CDR3 sequence: CASSRLPGGSRTDTQYF. As DNA, the CDR3 is TGTGCCAGTAGTAGGCTACCGGGGGGCAGCCGCACAGATACGCAGTATTTT. The whole variable domain, remainder taken from reference TRBV19 and TRBJ2-3, is DGGITQSPKYLFRKEGQNVTLSCEQNLNHDAMYWYRQDPGQGLRLIYYSQIVNDFQKGDIAEGYSVSREKKESFPLTVTSAQKNPTAFYLCASSRLPGGSRTDTQYFGPGTRLTVL.

The chain links TRBV5-1 to TRBJ2-2; D not resolved. Germline V gene data show CDR1 as SGHRS and CDR2 as YFSETQ. CDR3 size: 14 residues. Trimming left V 0 bases short and J 6 bases short, with 9 bases between. The CDR3 DNA follows: TGCGCCAGCAGCTTGGGTATTAGCCCCGGGGAGCTGTTTTTT. Its translation: CASSLGISPGELFF.

The genes are TRBV2 and TRBJ1-3, with 8 bases fitting TRBD1. The CDR3 runs 16 residues. V lost 7 bases and J lost 0; bases outside the gene matches: 8. Germline lookup yields CDR1 SNHLY and CDR2 FYNNEI. Here the CDR3 DNA reads TGTGCCAGCACCCCCGACAGGGGAGACTCTGGAAACACCATATATTTT. This encodes CASTPDRGDSGNTIYF.

The chain carries TRBV6-5 and TRBJ2-1; 7 bases line up with TRBD2. The length of the CDR3 is 14 residues. V was pared by 7 bases and J by 9 bases, with 12 bases of the junction left unmatched. Germline CDR1 reads MNHEY; CDR2 reads SVGAGI. This CDR3 reads CASNPQGGRGEQFF. The CDR3 DNA follows: TGTGCCAGCAACCCGCAGGGAGGGAGGGGTGAGCAGTTCTTC.

The chain is built from TRBV19 and TRBJ2-1; 9 nucleotides agree with TRBD2. Trimming cost V 5 bases and J 8 bases; bases outside gene matches: 4. This CDR3 is 13 amino acids long. Germline V gene sequence: CDR1 LNHDA, CDR2 SQIVND (reference sequence). CDR3 nucleotides: TGTGCCAGTAGTGTCATAGCGGGAGATGAGCAGTTCTTC. Residues: CASSVIAGDEQFF. The whole variable domain, filled in from reference TRBV19 and TRBJ2-1, reads DGGITQSPKYLFRKEGQNVTLSCEQNLNHDAMYWYRQDPGQGLRLIYYSQIVNDFQKGDIAEGYSVSREKKESFPLTVTSAQKNPTAFYLCASSVIAGDEQFFGPGTRLTVL.

The V and J genes are TRBV18 and TRBJ2-5; D might be TRBD1 (5 bases). The tail of the sequence fits TRBJ2-7 better, so the J call may be wrong. The CDR3 is 14 amino acids. The germline V gene encodes CDR1 KGHSH and CDR2 LQKENI. CDR3 region: CASSPGASSYEQYF. Written as DNA, the CDR3 is TGTGCCAGCTCACCAGGGGCGAGCTCCTACGAGCAGTACTTC.

The J gene is TRBJ2-7, the V gene TRBV27; TRBD1 is a possible D gene (5 bases). CDR3 length equals 13 residues. Germline values: CDR1 MNHEY, CDR2 SMNVEV (reference sequence). The germline V and J ends were trimmed by 4 bases and 2 bases, with 9 bases remaining between them. CDR3: CASSSGHTYEQYF. DNA of the CDR3: TGTGCCAGCAGTTCCGGACACACCTACGAGCAGTACTTC.

The chain links TRBV6-5 to TRBJ1-2, with 10 bases matching TRBD1. Germline loops: CDR1 MNHEY, CDR2 SVGAGI. The CDR3 loop spans 15 amino acids. Unmatched junction bases numbered 11, after V lost 6 bases and J lost 7 bases. CDR3 amino acids: CASRQDRDRGAGYTF. DNA of the CDR3: TGTGCCAGCAGACAAGACCGGGACAGGGGAGCTGGCTACACCTTC.

The CDR3: CASSQDWTGYGYTF. The CDR3 DNA follows: TGCGCCAGCAGCCAAGATTGGACAGGCTATGGCTACACCTTC. The chain carries TRBV4-3 and TRBJ1-2; TRBD1 aligns across 7 bases. This CDR3 has 14 amino acids. The V gene's germline CDR1 is LGHNA and CDR2 YSLEER. The V segment lost 0 bases and the J segment 4 bases; nucleotides outside the gene matches: 2.

The V call is TRBV27, the J call TRBJ2-7; 9 bases line up with TRBD2. Germline V lookup: CDR1 MNHEY, CDR2 SMNVEV (reference sequence). The V segment lost 2 bases and the J segment 2 bases; nucleotides outside the gene matches: 1. CDR3 length: 14 amino acids. The CDR3 sequence: CASSLASGAYEQYF. The CDR3 DNA reads TGTGCCAGCAGTTTAGCTAGCGGGGCCTACGAGCAGTACTTC.

The rearrangement links TRBV5-4 to TRBJ2-3; 7 bases are a match to TRBD1. Germline CDR1 SGHNT, CDR2 YYREEE (reference sequence). V dropped 3 bases and J dropped 1; count of bases not matched to a gene: 2. This CDR3 is 14 amino acids long. CDR3 sequence: CASSYTGGTDTQYF. For the CDR3, the DNA is TGTGCCAGCAGCTACACAGGGGGCACAGATACGCAGTATTTT.

V usage is TRBV7-3 and J usage is TRBJ1-1; D remains unclear. With 4 bases removed from V and 1 base from J, the gap between germline ends came to 7 bases. The germline V gene encodes CDR1 SGHTA and CDR2 FQGTGA. The CDR3 length is 13 residues. The CDR3 DNA reads as TGTGCCAGCAGCTATTCGTCGAACACTGAAGCTTTCTTT. This encodes CASSYSSNTEAFF.

The rearrangement uses TRBV28 and TRBJ2-5, with D perhaps matching TRBD1 (5 bases). Germline CDR1 is MDHEN and CDR2 is SYDVKM. CDR3 length equals 13 residues. Trimming took 2 bases from V and 4 from J, leaving 8 bases between them. DNA for the CDR3: TGTGCCAGCAGTTTAAATAGGGGAGAGACCCAGTACTTC. Residues: CASSLNRGETQYF.

The genes are TRBV30 and TRBJ1-1, with a tentative D call TRBD1 (5 bases). Germline CDR1 is GTSNPN and CDR2 is SVGIG (reference sequence). Trimming cost V 1 base and J 11 bases, with 17 bases left between them. This CDR3 region has 13 residues. This CDR3 reads CAWSARTGPGAFF. Written as DNA, the CDR3 is TGTGCCTGGAGTGCGAGGACCGGCCCAGGGGCTTTCTTT.

This clone was seen only once. V is TRBV14 and J is TRBJ2-4; no definite D call. CDR3 length: 13 residues. V was shortened by 0 bases and J by 5 bases, with 5 bases between the two germline ends. Germline V gene lookup returns CDR1 SGHDN and CDR2 FVKESK. The CDR3 DNA follows: TGTGCCAGCAGCCAAGATATCCAAAACATTCAGTACTTC. As protein: CASSQDIQNIQYF.

The chain employs TRBV11-2 and TRBJ1-1; possible D gene TRBD1, 5 bases. Germline V gene data show CDR1 as SGHAT and CDR2 as FQNNGV. The CDR3 totals 18 residues. V dropped 5 bases and J dropped 1 base, with 23 bases sitting between them. The DNA of the CDR3 is TGTGCCAGCAGCCTAAGTCGAATCTCCCAGGGATGGAACACTGAAGCTTTCTTT. This encodes CASSLSRISQGWNTEAFF.